Presented here are 10 T cell receptor beta chains from one specimen sequenced in a study of Graves' ophthalmopathy and Graves' hyperthyroidism (dated by TCRdb to the late 2010s). This sample was sequenced with an Illumina HiSeq 2000. For repertoire sequencing, the TCR beta CDR3 regions were amplified from RNA transcripts. The first round of RT-PCR was done with HTBI primers and the Qiagen OneStep RT-PCR kit, and was followed by a second round of multiplex PCR, then size selection and purification. In TCRdb, the public reads were trimmed at Q25 with fastp and aligned with MiXCR, with productive beta chains retained. Every distinct CDR3 protein forms one entry, paired with its most common genes and DNA. Counted in this sample were under 60,000 distinct CDR3 sequences; under 55% of them appeared once. 4.7% of the sample comes from the top ten. Specimen: peripheral blood. The receptors were sampled from an adult woman with Graves' ophthalmopathy.

This clonotype has a handful of counts. This sequence joins TRBV10-3 and TRBJ1-1, with D unresolved. V was clipped by 4 bases and J by 4 bases, with 13 bases between them. The length of the CDR3 is 14 residues. From germline, CDR1 is ENHRY and CDR2 SYGVKD. The CDR3 DNA reads TGTGCCATCAGTGGTGAGGGCGCGGTCACTGAAGCTTTCTTT. Translated, it gives CAISGEGAVTEAFF.

This clonotype was observed at least ten times. This chain links TRBV7-9 with TRBJ2-1, with 14 positions matching TRBD2. The V gene end was trimmed by 4 bases and the J gene end by 7 bases; junction bases not matched to a gene: 9. The CDR3 contains 17 residues. Germline CDR1 and CDR2: SEHNR and FQNEAQ (reference sequence). CDR3 loop: CASSSGTGTSGSNEQFF. The DNA for the CDR3 is TGTGCCAGCAGCTCGGGGACCGGGACTAGCGGGAGTAATGAGCAGTTCTTC.

This clonotype was observed at least ten times. V and J are TRBV30 and TRBJ1-2, with D uncertain. The CDR3 spans 11 residues. With 0 bases removed from V and 14 bases from J, the gap between germline ends came to 13 bases. Germline loops: CDR1 GTSNPN, CDR2 SVGIG (reference sequence). The DNA for the CDR3 is TGTGCCTGGAGTGTTTTCCAGTTTACTACCTTC. Translated, it gives CAWSVFQFTTF.

This clonotype was picked up one time. No conserved phenylalanine or tryptophan is present at the end of the CDR3, so a read error is the likely explanation. The V gene is TRBV11-3, the J gene TRBJ2-3; maybe TRBD2 (6 bases). The ends were cut back, 5 bases at V and 5 bases at J, with 23 bases in the middle. The CDR3 runs 17 residues. CDR1 and CDR2 from the germline V gene are SGHNT and YENEEA. CDR3: CASSQRVGGSGKDTQYL. The DNA for the CDR3 is TGTGCCAGCAGCCAACGCGTGGGGGGTAGCGGTAAAGATACGCAGTATTTG.

The chain has TRBV19 and TRBJ2-1; a weak D match, TRBD2 (6 bases). The CDR3 loop spans 15 amino acids. Germline CDR1 LNHDA, CDR2 SQIVND (reference sequence). V dropped 5 bases and J dropped 7 bases, with 18 bases sitting between them. The CDR3 region is CASSPTASGRNEQFF. The CDR3 DNA sequence: TGTGCCAGTAGTCCTACGGCAAGCGGGCGGAATGAGCAGTTCTTC. Variable domain in full (rest from reference TRBV19 and TRBJ2-1): DGGITQSPKYLFRKEGQNVTLSCEQNLNHDAMYWYRQDPGQGLRLIYYSQIVNDFQKGDIAEGYSVSREKKESFPLTVTSAQKNPTAFYLCASSPTASGRNEQFFGPGTRLTVL.

The chain links TRBV24-1 to TRBJ2-1; weak D call: TRBD1 (7 bases). This CDR3 has 13 residues. Germline loops: CDR1 KGHDR, CDR2 SFDVKD. The DNA for the CDR3 is TGTGACCGCCAGGGGGAGGCCTACAATGAGCAGTTCTTC. Encoded protein: CDRQGEAYNEQFF.

This clonotype is labeled as medium-sized. CDR3 sequence: CSARGQSYGYTF. The CDR3 DNA reads as TGCAGTGCTAGAGGACAGAGCTATGGCTACACCTTC. The chain joins TRBV20-1 to TRBJ1-2, with D possibly being TRBD1 (5 bases). Germline CDR1 reads DFQATT; CDR2 reads SNEGSKA (reference sequence). V lost 1 base and J 4 bases, leaving 7 bases between the germline ends. The CDR3 is 12 residues long.

This clonotype came up many times. The chain carries TRBV7-3 and TRBJ2-3; 12 positions match TRBD2. Trimming cost V 2 bases and J 5 bases; bases outside gene matches: 8. This CDR3 spans 17 amino acids. In germline, CDR1 is SGHTA, CDR2 FQGTGA. The CDR3 DNA is TGTGCCAGCAGCTTAGAAGCTAGCGGGAGGGCCAAAGATACGCAGTATTTT. This codes for CASSLEASGRAKDTQYF.

Of note for this clonotype: One junction end does not reproduce the germline sequence, and a read error may be involved. The chain uses TRBV11-2 and TRBJ1-5; 7 bases are shared with TRBD1. This CDR3 comprises 12 residues. The germline CDR1 and CDR2 sequences are SGHAT and FQNNGV. CDR3 bases: TGTGCCAGCAGCTTGGGAGGGGGCGGGGAGCTGTTT. This codes for CASSLGGGGELF.

This clonotype was recorded many times. The chain is built from TRBV6-2 or TRBV6-3 and TRBJ2-2; 9 bases are shared with TRBD1. Germline V CDR1 and CDR2: MNHEY, SVGEGT. CDR3 length: 15 amino acids. V dropped 6 bases and J dropped 1; count of bases not matched to a gene: 3. Here the CDR3 reads CASRHRGRNTGELFF. CDR3 DNA: TGTGCCAGCAGACACAGGGGGCGGAACACCGGGGAGCTGTTTTTT.